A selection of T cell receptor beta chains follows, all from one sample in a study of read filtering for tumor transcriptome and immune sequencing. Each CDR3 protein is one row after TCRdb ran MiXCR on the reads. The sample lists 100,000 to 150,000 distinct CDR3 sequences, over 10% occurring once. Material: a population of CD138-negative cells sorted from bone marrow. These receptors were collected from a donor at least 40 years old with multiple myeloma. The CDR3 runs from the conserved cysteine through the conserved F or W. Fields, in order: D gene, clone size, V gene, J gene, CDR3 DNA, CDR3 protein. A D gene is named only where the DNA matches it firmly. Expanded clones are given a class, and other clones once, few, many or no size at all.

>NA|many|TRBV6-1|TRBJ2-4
TGTGCCAGCAGTGGAAGAGGGGCCCTTTTTAACATTCAGTACTTC
CASSGRGALFNIQYF
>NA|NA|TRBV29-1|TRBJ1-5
TGCAGCGTTGCTGACAGCCCTCATCAGCCCCAGCATTTT
CSVADSPHQPQHF
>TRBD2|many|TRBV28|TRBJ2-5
TGTGCCAGCAGTTTGGGGACTAGCGGGATGCGGACCCAGTACTTC
CASSLGTSGMRTQYF
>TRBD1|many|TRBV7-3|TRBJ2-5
TGTGCCAGCAGCTTAAAGGGACAGGGATGGGGGGAGGCCCAGTACTTC
CASSLKGQGWGEAQYF
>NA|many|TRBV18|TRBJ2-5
TGTGCCAGCTCACCAGGCTCAGCTTGGGAGACCCAGTACTTC
CASSPGSAWETQYF
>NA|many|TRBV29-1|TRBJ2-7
TGCAGCGTCGAAGACCGATTCTCCTACGAGCAGTACTTC
CSVEDRFSYEQYF
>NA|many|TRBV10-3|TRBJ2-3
TGTGCCATCAGTGAAGACAAAGGGGCTCCTGGGGGTACGCAGTATTTT
CAISEDKGAPGGTQYF
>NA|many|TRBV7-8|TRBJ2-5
TGTGCCAGCAGCTTAGCTGGGACTCCACTTGGGGAGACCCAGTACTTC
CASSLAGTPLGETQYF
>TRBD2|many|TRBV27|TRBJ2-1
TGTGCCAGCAGTCAGGGGACTAGCGGGGGGTACAATGAGCAGTTCTTC
CASSQGTSGGYNEQFF
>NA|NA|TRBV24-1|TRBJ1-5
TGTGCCACCAGTGATGGGAGACTTTCGAATCAGCCCCAGCATTTT
CATSDGRLSNQPQHF
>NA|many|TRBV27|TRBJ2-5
TGTGCCAGCAGTGACCTAACCCTAAAAGAGACCCAGTACTTC
CASSDLTLKETQYF
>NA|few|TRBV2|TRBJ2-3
TGTGCCAGCAGTGAAGCAATCAGAAATACGCTGTATTTT
CASSEAIRNTLYF
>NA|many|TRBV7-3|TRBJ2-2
TGTGCCAGCAGCTTAGGGGGGCTGGCGAACACCGGGGAGCTGTTTTTT
CASSLGGLANTGELFF
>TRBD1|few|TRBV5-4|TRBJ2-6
TGTGCCAGCAGATCCGGGACAGGGGAAACCGGGGCCAACGTCCTGACTTTC
CASRSGTGETGANVLTF
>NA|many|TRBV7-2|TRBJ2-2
TGTGCCAGCAGCTCAAACCAGGGGGAGCTGTTTTTT
CASSSNQGELFF
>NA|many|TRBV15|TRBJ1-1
TGTGCCACCAGCAGAGAGCTGAACACTGAAGCTTTCTTT
CATSRELNTEAFF
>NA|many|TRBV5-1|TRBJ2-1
TGCGCCAGCAGCCCGGGGGCTACATACGATGAGCAGTTCTTC
CASSPGATYDEQFF
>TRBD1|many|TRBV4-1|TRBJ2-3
TGCGCCAGCAGCCAACCGGGACAGGGTAAAGATACGCAGTATTTT
CASSQPGQGKDTQYF
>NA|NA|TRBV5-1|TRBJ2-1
TGCGCCAGCAGCTTGGAAGACCTAGGTCGGGATGAGCAGTTCTTC
CASSLEDLGRDEQFF
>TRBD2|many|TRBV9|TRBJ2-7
TGTGCCAGCAGCCCGACGGGGGGTTCGGGCGAGCAGTACTTC
CASSPTGGSGEQYF
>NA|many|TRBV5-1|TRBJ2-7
TGCGCCAGCAGCATCTTTACTAGGGGGGAATACGAGCAGTACTTC
CASSIFTRGEYEQYF
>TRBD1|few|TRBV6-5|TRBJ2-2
TGTGCCAGCAGAGGGACAGGATCGAACACCGGGGAGCTGTTTTTT
CASRGTGSNTGELFF
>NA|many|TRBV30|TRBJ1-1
TGTGCCTGGAAACAGGGTTATATTAGTGGCACTGAAGCTTTCTTT
CAWKQGYISGTEAFF
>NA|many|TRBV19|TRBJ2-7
TGTGCCAGTAGTATAGATCGCTACGGGTCCAGCCACGAGCAGTACTTC
CASSIDRYGSSHEQYF
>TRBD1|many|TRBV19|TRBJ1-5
TGTGCCAGTAGTCGGATCCGACAGGGGCCTAGTCAGCCCCAGCATTTT
CASSRIRQGPSQPQHF
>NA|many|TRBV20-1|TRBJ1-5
TGCAGTGCTAGAGATCCGGCGACGGTAGATCAGCCCCAGCATTTT
CSARDPATVDQPQHF
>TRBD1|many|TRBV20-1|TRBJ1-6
TGCAGTGCCCCGAAAACTCGACAGGGGATGAGCTCCTATAATTCACCCCTCCACTTT
CSAPKTRQGMSSYNSPLHF
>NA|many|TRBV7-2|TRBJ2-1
TGTGCCAGCAGCCTTCAATCGGGCGTAAGCTCCTACAATGAGCAGTTCTTC
CASSLQSGVSSYNEQFF
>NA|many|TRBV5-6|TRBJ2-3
TGTGCCAGCACCTTCGTACCGGGGAGCACAGATACGCAGTATTTT
CASTFVPGSTDTQYF
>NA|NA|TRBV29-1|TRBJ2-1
TGCAGCGTTGAAGATAGAGGGGGTCTATCGGGGAGGTCGGGGTATGAGCAGTTCTTC
CSVEDRGGLSGRSGYEQFF
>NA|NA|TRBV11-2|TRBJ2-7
TGTGCCAGCAGACGAGGGAGCAACCCGGGGGAGCAGTACTTC
CASRRGSNPGEQYF
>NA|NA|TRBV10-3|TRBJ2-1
TGTGCCATCAGTGTCGCCGGGGATCGGGATGAGCAGTTCTTC
CAISVAGDRDEQFF
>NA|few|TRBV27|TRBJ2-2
TGTGCCAGCAGTTTAAGACCCGGGGCAGGGGGGACCGGGGAGCTGTTTTTT
CASSLRPGAGGTGELFF
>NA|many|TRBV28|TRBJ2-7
TGTGCCAGCAGCTCCCTAGGCAGAGTGACCTACGAGCAGTACTTC
CASSSLGRVTYEQYF
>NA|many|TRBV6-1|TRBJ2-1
TGTGCCAGCCCCGAAGGCACAGGGCTGTACAATGAGCAGTTCTTC
CASPEGTGLYNEQFF
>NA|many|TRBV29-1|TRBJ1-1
TGCAGCGTTGAAGTGGGGGGTGAAGCTTTCTTT
CSVEVGGEAFF
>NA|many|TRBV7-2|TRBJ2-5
TGTGCCAGCAGCCCCGCGGGCCCCGTAGAGACCCAGTACTTC
CASSPAGPVETQYF
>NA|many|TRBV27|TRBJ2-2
TGTGCCAGCAGTTGGGACTCCCTCTACACCGGGGAGCTGTTTTTT
CASSWDSLYTGELFF
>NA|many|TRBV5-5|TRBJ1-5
TGTGCCAGCAGTGCACAGGGATCATCTCAGCCCCAGCATTTT
CASSAQGSSQPQHF
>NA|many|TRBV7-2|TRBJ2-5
TGTGCCAGCAGCTTAGAGGGTCGGACCCAGTACTTC
CASSLEGRTQYF
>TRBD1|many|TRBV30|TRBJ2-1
TGTGCCTGGAGTATCGGGACAGGGGACAATGAGCAGTTCTTC
CAWSIGTGDNEQFF
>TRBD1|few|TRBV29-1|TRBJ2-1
TGCAGCGTCGACCGGGACAGGACCTACAATGAGCAGTTCTTC
CSVDRDRTYNEQFF
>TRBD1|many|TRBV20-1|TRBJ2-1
TGCAGTGCTCGCACACAGGGGCCATTGTTTGATGAGCAGTTCTTC
CSARTQGPLFDEQFF
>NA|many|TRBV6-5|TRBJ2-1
TGTGCCAGCATGCCTCCCGAACAGCAAAATGAGCAGTTCTTC
CASMPPEQQNEQFF
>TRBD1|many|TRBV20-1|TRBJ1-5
TGCAGTGCTGGAGCAGGGGGAAATGTTCCTCAGCCCCAGCATTTT
CSAGAGGNVPQPQHF
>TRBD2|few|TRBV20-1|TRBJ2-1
TGCAGTGCTAGACTAGCGGGAGGGTCTAGGTCCTACAATGAGCAGTTCTTC
CSARLAGGSRSYNEQFF
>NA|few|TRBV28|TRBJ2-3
TGTGCCAGCCGCCCCGTGGGGACAGATACGCAGTATTTT
CASRPVGTDTQYF
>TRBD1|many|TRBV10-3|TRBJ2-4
TGTGCCATTGCGACAGGGGCGGTAAACATTCAGTACTTC
CAIATGAVNIQYF
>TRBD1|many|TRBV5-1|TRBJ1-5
TGCGCCAGCAGCCCAACGACAGGGGAGCAGCCCCAGCATTTT
CASSPTTGEQPQHF
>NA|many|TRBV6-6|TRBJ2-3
TGTGCCAGCAGTTATAAGGGACTTAACACAGATACGCAGTATTTT
CASSYKGLNTDTQYF